This T cell receptor (beta chain) was captured in a study of T cells in Graves' hyperthyroidism and ophthalmopathy. From RNA transcripts, TCR beta CDR3 regions were amplified. HTBI primers were used for first-round RT-PCR of the TCR CDR3. TCRdb re-derived calls from the multiplex PCR reads in MiXCR, one entry per CDR3 protein. This sample carries 560,000 or so distinct CDR3 sequences, just under 20% of them seen once, and the ten largest clones take around 50%. CDR1 is ENHRY and CDR2 is SYGVKD in the germline V gene. The V end was cut by 10 bases, the J end by 0 bases, with 13 bases between. The CDR3 is made up of 15 amino acids. This clonotype was detected a few times.

This clonotype was sampled from a man aged 35 to 55 with Graves' ophthalmopathy. The source material was blood. The rearrangement links TRBV10-3 to TRBJ2-6; D remains unclear. Written as DNA, the CDR3 is TGTGCCACCGCCCCCACGAGCTCTGGGGCCAACGTCCTGACTTTC. It specifies CATAPTSSGANVLTF.